One T cell receptor (beta chain) is described in this entry. Its antigen is not identified. The CDR3 totals 14 residues. V lost 1 base, J lost 4 bases, and 8 bases lay in between. CDR1 is SGHVS and CDR2 is FQNEAQ in the germline V gene. Profiled with immunoSEQ multiplex PCR; TCRdb holds only in-frame clones, not every one. The table lists around 250,000 clones, almost 90% of them singletons. This sample stems from a study of cytomegalovirus exposure and HLA in healthy donors. General observations from the study: Cytomegalovirus status, reportedly, was diagnosed with high specificity and sensitivity by the classifier. In vitro testing confirmed a few CMV-associated chains as specific for CMV antigens. Cytomegalovirus association was assigned to approximately 160 TCR beta chains.

This rearrangement joins TRBV7-8 to TRBJ1-5; D ambiguous. This receptor was obtained from a woman between 18 and 29 years old in good health and CMV-seronegative. Material: PBMCs. CDR3 nucleotide sequence: TGTGCCAGCAGCTTAGGAGGGCGAAATCAGCCCCAGCATTTT. Translated, it gives CASSLGGRNQPQHF. The variable domain in full, with the rest retrieved from reference TRBV7-8 and TRBJ1-5, is GAGVSQSPRYKVAKRGQDVALRCDPISGHVSLFWYQQALGQGPEFLTYFQNEAQLDKSGLPSDRFFAERPEGSVSTLKIQRTQQEDSAVYLCASSLGGRNQPQHFGDGTRLSIL.